This T cell receptor (beta chain) emerged from a study of cytomegalovirus exposure and HLA in healthy donors. Study background: In a later analysis, the approximately 110 validation repertoires were reported to have used the same platform as the roughly 700 first-cohort repertoires.

About this clone itself: As yet, its antigen is unknown.

CDR1 is SQVTM, CDR2 ANQGSEA, per germline. This CDR3 spans 14 amino acids. Unmatched junction bases numbered 14, after V lost 6 bases and J lost 9 bases. The donors were members of the validation cohort, which comprised 120 subjects and was separate from the first cohort of some 680 subjects. Study-level results: Reports indicated that the classifier achieved high specificity and sensitivity in diagnosing cytomegalovirus status. The investigators catalogued some 160 TCR beta chains as cytomegalovirus-associated.

Clones were read by immunoSEQ multiplex PCR, and TCRdb kept only the in-frame ones, dropping some. The sample includes about 240,000 clones, approximately 87% of them seen just once. This sequence joins TRBV29-1 and TRBJ1-5, with 7 bases lining up with TRBD1. Sequencing used PBMCs. The sequence was collected from a man in his late teens or twenties in good health and CMV-seronegative. CDR3 sequence reads: CSVTRQGKRRPQHF. The DNA for the CDR3 is TGCAGCGTGACCCGACAGGGAAAAAGGCGGCCCCAGCATTTT.